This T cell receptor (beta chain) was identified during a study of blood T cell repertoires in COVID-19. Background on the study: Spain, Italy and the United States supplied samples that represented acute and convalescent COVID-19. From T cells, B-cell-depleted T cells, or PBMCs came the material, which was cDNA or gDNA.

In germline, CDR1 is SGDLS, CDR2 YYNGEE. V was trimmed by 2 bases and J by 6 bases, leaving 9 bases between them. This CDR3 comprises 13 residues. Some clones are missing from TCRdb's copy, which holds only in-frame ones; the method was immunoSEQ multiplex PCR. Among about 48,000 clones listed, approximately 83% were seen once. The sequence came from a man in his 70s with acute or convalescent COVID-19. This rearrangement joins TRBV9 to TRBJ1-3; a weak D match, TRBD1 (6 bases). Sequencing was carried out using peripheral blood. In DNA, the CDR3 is TGTGCCAGCAGCGTGGACAGCCAAAACACCATATATTTT. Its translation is CASSVDSQNTIYF.